Listed below are T cell receptor beta chains from one sample, sequenced in a study of beta chain features in type 1 diabetes. TCRdb's table, derived via immunoSEQ multiplex PCR, lists solely in-frame clones and lacks some. The sample includes under 550,000 clones, 9.5% to 12% of them seen just once. Sequenced: naive CD4+ T cells from blood. The receptors were gathered from a woman under 30 in good health. CDR3s include the opening cysteine and the closing phenylalanine or tryptophan. A D gene is named only where the DNA matches it firmly. The size field is filled for only some rows; it gives once, few, many or a size class.

TRBJ2-2 few TRBV9 . CASSVVAVNTGELFF TGTGCCAGCAGCGTAGTCGCAGTGAACACCGGGGAGCTGTTTTTT
TRBJ1-1 . TRBV7-2 TRBD1 CASRPRTGTNTEAFF TGTGCCAGCAGACCCCGGACAGGGACGAACACTGAAGCTTTCTTT
TRBJ2-3 . TRBV6-6 TRBD1 CASRRDRGTSDTQYF TGTGCCAGCAGGAGGGACAGGGGGACCTCAGATACGCAGTATTTT
TRBJ2-5 few TRBV25-1 . CASSGGYAQETQYF TGTGCCAGCAGCGGAGGGTATGCCCAAGAGACCCAGTACTTC
TRBJ2-3 few TRBV6-6 TRBD1 CASGTEDTQYF TGTGCCAGCGGGACAGAAGATACGCAGTATTTT
TRBJ2-7 . TRBV30 . CAWSVQGISYEQYF TGTGCCTGGAGTGTACAGGGTATCTCCTACGAGCAGTACTTC
TRBJ2-7 few TRBV14 TRBD2 CASTPLAGGGEQYF TGTGCCAGTACACCTCTCGCGGGAGGAGGGGAGCAGTACTTC
TRBJ2-1 . TRBV7-9 . CASTLDGTRSYEQFF TGTGCCAGCACCTTAGACGGGACAAGATCTTATGAGCAGTTCTTC
TRBJ2-3 many TRBV2 . CASNGRTDTQYF TGTGCCAGCAACGGGCGCACAGATACGCAGTATTTT
TRBJ1-5 . TRBV7-2 TRBD1 CASSSKGADQPQHF TGTGCCAGCAGCTCCAAGGGGGCCGATCAGCCCCAGCATTTT
TRBJ2-5 few TRBV5-1 TRBD2 CASSLPGGETQYF TGCGCCAGCAGCCTGCCGGGGGGAGAGACCCAGTACTTC
TRBJ2-4 few TRBV7-2 . CASSLAPRGTYKNIQYF TGTGCCAGCAGCTTAGCGCCAAGGGGAACTTACAAAAACATTCAGTACTTC
TRBJ2-5 . TRBV18 . CASSPTPETQYF TGTGCCAGCTCACCAACTCCAGAGACCCAGTACTTC
TRBJ2-1 . TRBV18 . CASSQAVNEQFF TGTGCCAGCTCACAGGCTGTTAATGAGCAGTTCTTC
TRBJ2-2 . TRBV7-2 . CASSLGSGAGELFF TGTGCCAGCAGCTTGGGCAGCGGCGCCGGGGAGCTGTTTTTT
TRBJ2-1 . TRBV15 TRBD2 CATSRLRGGQFF TGTGCCACCAGCAGGTTACGCGGGGGGCAGTTCTTC
TRBJ2-2 few TRBV5-1 . CASSLKSPADGELFF TGCGCCAGCAGCTTGAAGAGCCCCGCTGACGGGGAGCTGTTTTTT
TRBJ2-3 . TRBV7-9 TRBD1 CASSLGQGADTQYF TGTGCCAGCAGCTTAGGACAGGGGGCAGATACGCAGTATTTT
TRBJ2-5 . TRBV5-1 . CASSNGWETQYF TGCGCCAGCAGCAACGGGTGGGAGACCCAGTACTTC
TRBJ2-7 few TRBV7-9 . CASSLWGSGTGAYEQYF TGTGCCAGCAGCTTATGGGGTTCAGGGACCGGGGCCTACGAGCAGTACTTC
TRBJ1-3 few TRBV29-1 . CSARQSSGNTIYF TGCAGCGCGCGACAGTCCTCTGGAAACACCATATATTTT
TRBJ2-5 few TRBV18 . CASSPPGSGTQYF TGTGCCAGCTCACCACCCGGAAGCGGGACCCAGTACTTC
TRBJ1-1 few TRBV5-6 . CASSLGVPRGAFF TGTGCCAGCAGCTTGGGGGTGCCTAGAGGAGCTTTCTTT
TRBJ2-1 few TRBV15 TRBD2 CATSRASGSYNEQFF TGTGCCACCAGCAGGGCTAGCGGCTCCTACAATGAGCAGTTCTTC
TRBJ2-7 few TRBV19 TRBD2 CASSRLAGVYEQYF TGTGCCAGTAGTCGACTAGCGGGAGTCTACGAGCAGTACTTC
TRBJ2-7 . TRBV5-1 . CASSLWTAYEQYF TGCGCCAGCAGCCTTTGGACAGCCTACGAGCAGTACTTC
TRBJ1-1 few TRBV7-2 . CASSLARAGTEAFF TGTGCCAGCAGCTTAGCCAGGGCGGGAACTGAAGCTTTCTTT
TRBJ2-1 few TRBV11-3 . CASSRVSGGVYNEQFF TGTGCCAGCAGCCGAGTCAGCGGAGGGGTTTACAATGAGCAGTTCTTC
TRBJ2-1 few TRBV18 TRBD2 CASSPLRELDNEQFF TGTGCCAGCTCACCGTTGCGGGAGTTGGACAATGAGCAGTTCTTC
TRBJ2-1 . TRBV6-6 . CASRAGNEQFF TGTGCCTCCAGGGCCGGCAATGAGCAGTTCTTC
TRBJ2-7 . TRBV29-1 . CSDVGNGAYEQYF TGCAGCGATGTAGGTAATGGGGCCTACGAGCAGTACTTC
TRBJ2-5 few TRBV7-2 . CASSLGWGVQETQYF TGTGCCAGCAGCTTAGGTTGGGGAGTACAAGAGACCCAGTACTTC
TRBJ2-1 few TRBV5-1 . CASSLGHEQFF TGCGCCAGCAGCTTGGGCCACGAGCAGTTCTTC
TRBJ2-6 . TRBV9 TRBD1 CASSKPTGDSGANVLTF TGTGCCAGCAGCAAACCGACAGGGGACTCTGGGGCCAACGTCCTGACTTTC
TRBJ1-1 . TRBV5-1 . CASSLGEPYAEAFF TGCGCCAGCAGCTTAGGGGAACCCTACGCTGAAGCTTTCTTT
TRBJ2-1 few TRBV21-1 . CASSTDTVWGHNEQFF TGTGCCAGCAGCACCGACACCGTTTGGGGGCACAATGAGCAGTTCTTC
TRBJ2-3 . TRBV7-8 . CASSLGVVDTQYF TGTGCCAGCAGCTTAGGCGTAGTAGATACGCAGTATTTT
TRBJ1-1 . TRBV13 TRBD1 CASSFYRGTEAFF TGTGCCAGCAGCTTTTACAGGGGCACTGAAGCTTTCTTT
TRBJ2-3 few TRBV5-4 TRBD1 CASSLAGGGTDTQYF TGTGCCAGCAGCTTGGCAGGGGGCGGCACAGATACGCAGTATTTT
TRBJ2-7 few TRBV1 . CTSSQRDFTYEQYF TGCACCAGCAGCCAACGGGACTTCACCTACGAGCAGTACTTC
TRBJ1-6 few TRBV28 . CASKWYNSPLHF TGTGCCAGCAAGTGGTATAATTCACCCCTCCACTTT